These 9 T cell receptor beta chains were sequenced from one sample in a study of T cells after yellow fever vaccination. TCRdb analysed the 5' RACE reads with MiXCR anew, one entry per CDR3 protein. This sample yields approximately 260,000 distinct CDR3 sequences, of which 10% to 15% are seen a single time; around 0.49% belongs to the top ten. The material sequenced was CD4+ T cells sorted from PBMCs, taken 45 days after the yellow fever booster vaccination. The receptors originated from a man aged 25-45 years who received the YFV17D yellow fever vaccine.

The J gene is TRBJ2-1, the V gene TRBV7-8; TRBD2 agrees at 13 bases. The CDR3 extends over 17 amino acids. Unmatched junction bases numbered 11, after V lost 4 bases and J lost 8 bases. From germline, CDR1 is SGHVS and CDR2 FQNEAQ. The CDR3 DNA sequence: TGTGCCAGCAGCTCTACCGGACTAGCGGGAGTAACACATGAGCAGTTCTTC. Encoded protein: CASSSTGLAGVTHEQFF.

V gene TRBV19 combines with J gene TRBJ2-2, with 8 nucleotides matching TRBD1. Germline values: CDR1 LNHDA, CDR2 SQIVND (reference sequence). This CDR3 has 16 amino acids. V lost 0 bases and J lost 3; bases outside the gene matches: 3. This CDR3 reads CASSIEARGHTGELFF. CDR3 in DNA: TGTGCCAGTAGTATAGAAGCCAGGGGGCACACCGGGGAGCTGTTTTTT.

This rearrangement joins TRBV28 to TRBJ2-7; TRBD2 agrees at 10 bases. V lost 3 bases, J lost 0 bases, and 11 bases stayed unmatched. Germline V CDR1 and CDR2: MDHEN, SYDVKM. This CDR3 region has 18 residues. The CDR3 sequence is CASSLALVSGRDSYEQYF. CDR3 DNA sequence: TGTGCCAGCAGTTTGGCCCTTGTAAGCGGGAGGGACTCCTACGAGCAGTACTTC.

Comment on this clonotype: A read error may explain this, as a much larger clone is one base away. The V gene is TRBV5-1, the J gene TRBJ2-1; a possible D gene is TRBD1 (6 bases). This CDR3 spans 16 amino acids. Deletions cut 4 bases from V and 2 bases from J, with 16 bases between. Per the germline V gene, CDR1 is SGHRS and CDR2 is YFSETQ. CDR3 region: CASSPSGTWAYNEQFF. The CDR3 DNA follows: TGCGCCAGCAGCCCATCCGGGACATGGGCCTACAATGAGCAGTTCTTC.

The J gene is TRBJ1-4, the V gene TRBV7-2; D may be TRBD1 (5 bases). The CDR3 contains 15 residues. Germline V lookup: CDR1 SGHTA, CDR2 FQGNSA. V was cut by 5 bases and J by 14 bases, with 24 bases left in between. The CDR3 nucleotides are TGTGCCAGCAGCGCCTACCCCGGGGGAGGGAAAGTGCTGTTTTTT. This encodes CASSAYPGGGKVLFF. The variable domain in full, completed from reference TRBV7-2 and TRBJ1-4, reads GAGVSQSPSNKVTEKGKDVELRCDPISGHTALYWYRQSLGQGLEFLIYFQGNSAPDKSGLPSDRFSAERTGGSVSTLTIQRTQQEDSAVYLCASSAYPGGGKVLFFGSGTQLSVL.

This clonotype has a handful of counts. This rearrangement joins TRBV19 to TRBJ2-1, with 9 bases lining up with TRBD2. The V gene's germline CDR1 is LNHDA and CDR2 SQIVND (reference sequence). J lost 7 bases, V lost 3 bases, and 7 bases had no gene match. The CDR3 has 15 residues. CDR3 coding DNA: TGTGCCAGTAGTATCGATCTAGCGGGGTGGAATGAGCAGTTCTTC. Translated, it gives CASSIDLAGWNEQFF.

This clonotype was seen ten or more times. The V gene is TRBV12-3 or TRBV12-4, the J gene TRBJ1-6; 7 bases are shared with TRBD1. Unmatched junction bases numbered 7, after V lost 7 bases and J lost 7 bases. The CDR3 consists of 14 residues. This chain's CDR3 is CASTGGTANSPLHF. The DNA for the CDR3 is TGTGCCAGCACCGGCGGGACAGCGAATTCACCCCTCCACTTT.

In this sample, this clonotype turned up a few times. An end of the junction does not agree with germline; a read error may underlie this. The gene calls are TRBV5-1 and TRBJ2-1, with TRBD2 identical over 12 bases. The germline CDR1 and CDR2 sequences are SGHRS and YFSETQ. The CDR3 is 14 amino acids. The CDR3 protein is CASVLAGGYSEQFF. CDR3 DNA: TGCGCCAGCGTCCTAGCGGGAGGGTACAGTGAGCAGTTCTTC. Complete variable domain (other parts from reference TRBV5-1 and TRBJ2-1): KAGVTQTPRYLIKTRGQQVTLSCSPISGHRSVSWYQQTPGQGLQFLFEYFSETQRNKGNFPGRFSGRQFSNSRSEMNVSTLELGDSALYLCASVLAGGYSEQFFGPGTRLTVL.

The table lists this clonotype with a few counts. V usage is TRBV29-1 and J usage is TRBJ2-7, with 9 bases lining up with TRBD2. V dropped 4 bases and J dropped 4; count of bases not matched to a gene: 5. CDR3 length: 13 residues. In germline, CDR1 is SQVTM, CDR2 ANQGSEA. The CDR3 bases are TGCAGCGTTGTTGGGAGCGGGAGGTACGAGCAGTACTTC. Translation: CSVVGSGRYEQYF.